This T cell receptor beta chain was recorded in a study of human T cells and chemical hapten exposure. Study-wide context: Scalp application of diphenylcyclopropenone was performed weekly in patients across the entire roughly 26-week study. Read at 6 days, the patch tests placed 0.01% DPC on the upper back.

Specified time point: pre-sensitization, week 0. Regarding treatment: therapeutic diphenylcyclopropenone sensitization with weekly scalp DPC. It was unfractionated whole blood from which total RNA was extracted. MiXCR, run by TCRdb on the RACE reads, gives a single entry per CDR3 protein. The sample records about 51,000 distinct CDR3 sequences, around 9.4% being singletons. The sequences come from whole blood, collected in connection with sensitization to the hapten diphenylcyclopropenone (DPC). The TCR was taken from a woman in her thirties or forties with alopecia areata. Some clones in this sample may be carry-over from other donors' samples.

CDR3 bases: TGTGCCAGCAGTGAATCAGGCGGGGGTCGTCGCGAGCAGTACTTC. This gives the protein CASSESGGGRREQYF. The rearrangement joins TRBV2 to TRBJ2-7; the match to TRBD2 covers 7 bases. The CDR3 totals 15 residues. V trimming: 2 bases; J trimming: 6 bases; junction bases outside the gene matches: 10. CDR1 and CDR2 (germline): SNHLY, FYNNEI.